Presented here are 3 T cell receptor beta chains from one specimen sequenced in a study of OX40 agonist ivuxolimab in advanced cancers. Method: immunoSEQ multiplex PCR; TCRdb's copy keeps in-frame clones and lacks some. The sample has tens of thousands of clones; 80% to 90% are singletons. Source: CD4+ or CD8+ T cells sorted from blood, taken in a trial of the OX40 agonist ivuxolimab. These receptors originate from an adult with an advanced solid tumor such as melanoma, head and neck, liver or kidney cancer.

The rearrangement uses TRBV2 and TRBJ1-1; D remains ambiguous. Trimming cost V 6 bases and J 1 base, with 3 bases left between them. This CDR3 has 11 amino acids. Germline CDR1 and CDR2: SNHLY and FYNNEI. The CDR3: CASRENTEAFF. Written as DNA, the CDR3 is TGTGCCAGCAGAGAGAACACTGAAGCTTTCTTT.

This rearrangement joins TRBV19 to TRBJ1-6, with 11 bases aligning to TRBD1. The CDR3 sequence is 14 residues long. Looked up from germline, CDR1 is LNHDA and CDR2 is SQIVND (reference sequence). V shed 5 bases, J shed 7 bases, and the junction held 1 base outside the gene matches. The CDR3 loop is CASSGTGGNSPLHF. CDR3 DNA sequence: TGTGCCAGTAGTGGGACAGGGGGGAATTCACCCCTCCACTTT.

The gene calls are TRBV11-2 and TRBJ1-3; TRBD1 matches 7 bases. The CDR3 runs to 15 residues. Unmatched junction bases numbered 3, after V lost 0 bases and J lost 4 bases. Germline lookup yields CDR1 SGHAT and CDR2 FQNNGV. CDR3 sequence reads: CASSLEGTAGNTIYF. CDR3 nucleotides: TGTGCCAGCAGCTTAGAGGGGACAGCGGGAAACACCATATATTTT.